The sequence of this T cell receptor beta chain was determined in a study of PD-1 blockade in classical Hodgkin lymphoma (dated by TCRdb to the early 2020s). In the study overall: Nivolumab dosing was 3 mg/kg intravenously every 2 weeks, continuing until either disease progression or unacceptable toxicity. The study used TCR beta sequencing and CyTOF to define a peripheral blood immune signature of response to PD-1 blockade in classical Hodgkin lymphoma. Summary of the overall study and its limitations: Baseline TCR diversity was reported to be lower in newly diagnosed patients than in healthy donors and to be lower still in relapsed/refractory patients. CD4+ but not CD8+ TCR diversity rose significantly by C4D1 (p=0.0027 vs p=0.16), most apparent in complete responders (p=0.02). Patients starting nivolumab less than 1 year after ASCT had lower diversity and were excluded from later analyses to avoid confounding by immune reconstitution. Baseline diversity similar to that of newly diagnosed patients was observed in trial patients achieving complete response, whereas significantly lower diversity was observed in partial responders and progressors. Only a single clinical trial cohort was studied, and what caused the repertoire differences, possibly disease activity or prior therapy, remained undefined.

The sample's time point, from its label and the paper: cycle 4 day 1 (C4D1), after 6 weeks of nivolumab. All trial patients had relapsed after autologous stem cell transplantation, with cohorts A, B and C differing in prior brentuximab vedotin exposure. A Miltenyi CD4+ T cell isolation kit was used for magnetic negative selection to purify CD4+ T cells from thawed PBMCs. A total of 50 to 70 patients with relapsed/refractory classical Hodgkin lymphoma made up the trial cohort, and each patient's best overall response was complete response, partial response or progressive disease. Trial patients were treated with single-agent nivolumab in the multi-cohort phase II CheckMate 205 trial. An independent review committee assessed best overall response using the 2007 International Working Group response criteria. Trial PBMCs were obtained immediately prior to nivolumab initiation (C1D1) and on therapy at cycle 2 day 1 and cycle 4 day 1. Peripheral blood was collected in 8 mL Vacutainer Cell Preparation Tubes, from which PBMCs were isolated by centrifugation and then cryopreserved. Purified CD4+ and CD8+ fractions were prepared only for cases with an additional available PBMC sample. On LS columns in a quadroMACS separator, the magnetically labelled cells were depleted, and the flow-through was collected as the purified fraction.

V lost 4 bases and J lost 0 bases, and the count of bases not matched to a germline gene is 9. CDR3 length: 17 amino acids, cysteine to phenylalanine. Just the 51-base CDR3 DNA is kept, in frame starting at base 1. Based on the germline V gene, the CDR1 and CDR2 sequences are ENHRY and SYGVKD. With regard to this clone: The target of this receptor is not known. Base qualities are not recorded, but no much larger clone differs from it by a single base.

The Qiagen DNeasy kit was used to extract genomic DNA both from unsorted PBMCs and from the negatively selected CD4+ and CD8+ fractions. Amplification of TCR beta CDR3 regions was done by immunoSEQ multiplex PCR with primers that anneal to V and J segments. Amplification bias was minimized using a synthetic immune receptor repertoire, and residual bias was removed computationally after sequencing. The paper's processing steps were these. Custom Python scripts were used to quantify repertoire diversity as the Shannon entropy index. Unsorted, CD4+ and CD8+ repertoires were analyzed separately, except for combined analyses in which CD4+ and CD8+ sequences were merged in silico. A clone counted as expanded when the clone's frequency after treatment rose at least 2-fold relative to C1D1, and clones undetected at baseline were given a pseudocount of 0.5. Clones with 0 or 1 copy at C1D1 were classified as singleton clones, and clones with 2 or more copies were classified as non-singleton clones. Clones expanded in unsorted samples were annotated as CD4+, CD8+ or unknown by matching protein sequences in sorted samples from the same patient. Wilcoxon tests on paired samples were used to test diversity changes from C1D1 to C4D1. This is the immuneACCESS table as TCRdb keeps it, with only in-frame sequences that have V and J called. A part of the clones is gone; compared with another copy, unresolved V genes explain less than half, and the rest is unexplained. V and J calls and clone size are given by that table; D and trimming were obtained from the DNA. The sample table records 30,000 to 40,000 clones; about 90% of these occur just once. 0.3% of the sample goes to the ten largest clones.

The sequence links TRBV10-3 to TRBJ1-3; a stretch of 7 junction bases matches TRBD1. This clonotype originated in a human donor with classical Hodgkin lymphoma. This specimen was CD4+ T cells from blood, taken before the fourth cycle of nivolumab. The CDR3 protein: CAISVQAGGHSGNTIYF. The bases read TGTGCCATCAGTGTTCAGGCAGGGGGTCACTCTGGAAACACCATATATTTT.